The 3 T cell receptor beta chains in this list originate from one sample, sequenced in a study of blood T cell repertoires in COVID-19. Data came from immunoSEQ multiplex PCR; TCRdb stores just in-frame clones and leaves some out. The table includes about 68,000 clones, 84% detected once. What was sequenced was peripheral blood. The receptors were sampled from a man aged 50-60 years with active COVID-19.

This chain links TRBV10-1 with TRBJ1-5, with unresolved D. With 9 bases removed from V and 0 bases from J, the gap between germline ends came to 24 bases. The CDR3 contains 18 residues. The germline V gene encodes CDR1 WNHNN and CDR2 SYGVQD (reference sequence). The CDR3 nucleotides read TGCGCCAGGGGGTGGAGCCCCAGACTAGTGTATAGCAATCAGCCCCAGCATTTT. Translation: CARGWSPRLVYSNQPQHF.

For this clone: This likely stems from a read error, as it lies one base from a far larger clone. This chain connects TRBV11-2 to TRBJ2-7; D is uncertain. V was pared by 1 base and J by 2 bases, with 6 bases between. The CDR3 extends over 13 amino acids. CDR1 is SGHAT and CDR2 is FQNNGV in the germline V gene. In nucleotides, the CDR3 is TGTGCCAGCAGCTTAGGGCAGACCTACGAGCAGTACTTC. Translation: CASSLGQTYEQYF.

V usage is TRBV5-1 and J usage is TRBJ1-1; 10 nucleotides line up with TRBD1. V shed 4 bases, J shed 3 bases, and the junction held 6 bases outside the gene matches. CDR3 length equals 15 residues. CDR1 and CDR2 from the germline V gene are SGHRS and YFSETQ. The CDR3 region has the DNA TGCGCCAGCAGCACCCGGACAGGGGGAGACACTGAAGCTTTCTTT. Protein: CASSTRTGGDTEAFF.